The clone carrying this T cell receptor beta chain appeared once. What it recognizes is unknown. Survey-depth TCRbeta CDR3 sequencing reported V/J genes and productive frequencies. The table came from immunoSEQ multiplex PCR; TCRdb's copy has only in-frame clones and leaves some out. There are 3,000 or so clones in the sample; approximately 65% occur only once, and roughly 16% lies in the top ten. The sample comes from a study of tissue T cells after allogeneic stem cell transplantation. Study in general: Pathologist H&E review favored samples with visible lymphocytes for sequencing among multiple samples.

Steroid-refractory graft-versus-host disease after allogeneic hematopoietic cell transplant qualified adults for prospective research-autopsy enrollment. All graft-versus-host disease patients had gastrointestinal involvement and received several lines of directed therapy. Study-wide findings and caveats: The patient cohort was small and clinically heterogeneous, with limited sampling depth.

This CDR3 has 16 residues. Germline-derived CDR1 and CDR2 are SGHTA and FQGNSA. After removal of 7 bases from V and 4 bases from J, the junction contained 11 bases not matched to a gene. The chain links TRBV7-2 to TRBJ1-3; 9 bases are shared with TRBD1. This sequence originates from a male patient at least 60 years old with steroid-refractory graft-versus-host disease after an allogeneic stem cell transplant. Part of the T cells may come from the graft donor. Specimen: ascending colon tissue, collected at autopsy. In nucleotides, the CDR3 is TGTGCCAGCACCTCAATGACAGGGGGTACGGGAAACACCATATATTTT. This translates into CASTSMTGGTGNTIYF. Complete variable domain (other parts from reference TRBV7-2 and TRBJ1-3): GAGVSQSPSNKVTEKGKDVELRCDPISGHTALYWYRQSLGQGLEFLIYFQGNSAPDKSGLPSDRFSAERTGGSVSTLTIQRTQQEDSAVYLCASTSMTGGTGNTIYFGEGSWLTVV.